This TCR beta chain was sequenced in a study of shared clonotypes between healthy human individuals. The study, taken as a whole, reports: Clonotype sharing among donors was expected to depend on sequencing depth. What limited the represented genetic and exposure-history diversity was the small number of donors.

Germline CDR1 MNHNS, CDR2 SASEGT. The CDR3 covers 14 residues. The V end was cut by 0 bases, the J end by 9 bases, with 15 bases between. Every immunoSEQ plate was one replicate of a subset's evenly spread DNA. The data were produced by immunoSEQ multiplex PCR, yet TCRdb's version contains in-frame clones alone and is incomplete. Here the sample spans about 2,500,000 clones, around 94% being singletons. Points on this clone: Its antigen is not identified.

The source is a young man in good health. The material sequenced was naive CD4+ T cells sorted from blood. Subset: CD45RA+ positively selected. The rearrangement joins TRBV6-1 to TRBJ2-7; D unresolved. CDR3 in amino acids: CASSEALLETMQYF. CDR3 DNA sequence: TGTGCCAGCAGTGAAGCGTTGCTAGAGACAATGCAGTACTTC.